This T cell receptor beta chain was obtained from a study of blood T cells in healthy people across ages. Study outcomes and limitations: Compared with aged donors, long-lived donors showed fewer expanded clones, suggesting selection.

With respect to this clonotype: The antigen is unknown.

The authors ran a second PCR of 7 to 11 cycles using a sample-barcoded 5' primer and a J-beta primer mix. TCRdb re-called the 5' RACE reads through MiXCR, storing one row per CDR3 protein. Found here are approximately 2,000,000 distinct CDR3 sequences, approximately 40% of them singletons; the top ten hold around 23%. Germline loops: CDR1 DFQATT, CDR2 SNEGSKA (reference sequence). This CDR3 spans 12 amino acids. V was trimmed by 6 bases and J by 6 bases, leaving 14 bases between them. The chain uses TRBV20-1 and TRBJ1-2; D uncertain. The sample consisted of blood. This receptor was identified in a human donor in good health. The DNA of the CDR3 is TGCAGTGCCTTGTCACAAATAAATGGCTACACCTTC. Its protein product is CSALSQINGYTF.